This TCR beta chain was recovered during a study of neurological immune-mediated disorders. This clonotype was picked up many times. V lost 1 base and J lost 5, with 12 bases in between. CDR1 and CDR2 (germline): DFQATT, SNEGSKA (reference sequence). The CDR3 consists of 14 residues. TCRdb reanalysed the 5' RACE reads using MiXCR and keeps one entry per CDR3 protein. Of around 26,000 distinct CDR3 sequences detected, roughly 6.7% appear once; the ten largest clones hold 9%. The sequenced sample was PBMCs. The origin of this receptor is a woman aged 45-60 years in good health. The V call is TRBV20-1, the J call TRBJ1-5, with D tentatively TRBD1 (5 bases). CDR3 DNA sequence: TGCAGTGCTAGAGGGGGACGCCGAGATCAGCCCCAGCATTTT. Protein product: CSARGGRRDQPQHF.